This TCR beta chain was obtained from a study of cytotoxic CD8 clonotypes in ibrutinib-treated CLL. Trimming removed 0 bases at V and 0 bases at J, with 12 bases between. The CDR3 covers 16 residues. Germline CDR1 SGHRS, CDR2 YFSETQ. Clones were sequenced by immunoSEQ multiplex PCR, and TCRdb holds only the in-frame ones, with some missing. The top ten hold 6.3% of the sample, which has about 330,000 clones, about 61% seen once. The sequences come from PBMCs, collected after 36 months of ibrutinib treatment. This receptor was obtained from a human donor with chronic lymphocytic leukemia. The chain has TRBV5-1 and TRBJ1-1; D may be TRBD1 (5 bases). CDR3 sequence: CASSLASRGMNTEAFF. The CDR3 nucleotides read TGCGCCAGCAGCTTGGCCAGCCGGGGGATGAACACTGAAGCTTTCTTT. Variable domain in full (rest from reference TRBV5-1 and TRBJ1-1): KAGVTQTPRYLIKTRGQQVTLSCSPISGHRSVSWYQQTPGQGLQFLFEYFSETQRNKGNFPGRFSGRQFSNSRSEMNVSTLELGDSALYLCASSLASRGMNTEAFFGQGTRLTVV.